This T cell receptor beta chain emerged from a study of blood T cells in healthy people across ages. This clonotype was observed many times. Its antigen is not identified. Overall study findings and caveats: A strong correlation was seen between TCR beta diversity and naive T cell percentage.

CDR1 and CDR2 from the germline V gene are LGHNA and YSLEER. This CDR3 has 16 residues. Unmatched junction bases numbered 6, after V lost 1 base and J lost 4 bases. Primers used in a second PCR of roughly 6 to 11 cycles were a sample-barcoded 5' primer and a J-beta primer mix. All samples yielded 3 million or more CDR3-containing paired-end reads. Each CDR3 protein gets one entry after TCRdb re-called the 5' RACE reads with MiXCR. The top ten hold about 18% of the sample, which has approximately 810,000 distinct CDR3 sequences, around 28% seen once. Drawing of peripheral blood yielded about 10 milliliters from each donor.

This sequence originates from a woman of 80 years or more in good health. What was sequenced was blood. This chain connects TRBV4-3 to TRBJ1-5; 8 nucleotides line up with TRBD1. CDR3 loop: CASSQGYTGGNQPQHF. Written as DNA, the CDR3 is TGCGCCAGCAGCCAAGGGTATACAGGGGGGAATCAGCCCCAGCATTTT.